This T cell receptor beta chain was captured by sequencing in a study of CD8 T cells in ankylosing spondylitis. The study, taken as a whole, reports: Some motif variants had been reported before (in reactive arthritis synovial fluid and blood). Peripheral blood samples showed relatively rare disease-linked clones, and these clones were CD8+. Reportedly, significant enrichment of disease-linked clones occurred in matched ankylosing spondylitis synovial fluid. Blood of patients with ankylosing spondylitis appeared to be characterized by a TCR beta motif of eight highly homologous variants.

V was pared by 4 bases and J by 6 bases, with 13 bases of the junction left unmatched. The length of the CDR3 is 17 residues. CDR1 and CDR2 from the germline V gene are MNHNS and SASEGT. Libraries for TCR beta were made by quantitative 5'-RACE with molecular barcodes. Via MiXCR, TCRdb re-called the 5' RACE reads, giving one row per CDR3 protein. The top ten hold approximately 40% of the sample, which has around 220,000 distinct CDR3 sequences, around 18% seen once. The sample holds a few counts of this clonotype. Antigen specificity is unknown. The sample taken for sequencing was blood, either unsorted or a sorted T cell fraction (not recorded which). The sequence was collected from a male donor with ankylosing spondylitis. This chain uses TRBV6-1 with TRBJ2-2; 8 nucleotides align to TRBD2. CDR3 coding DNA: TGTGCCAGCAGTGGGGGACTAGACCCCTTCACTGCCGGGGAGCTGTTTTTT. It yields the protein CASSGGLDPFTAGELFF.